The clone carrying this T cell receptor (beta chain) has only one observation. Its target is unknown. Use of 60 Vbeta and 13 Jbeta primers characterized the PCR. As handled by the study authors: It was a later analysis that counted 75 million to 90 million unique TCR beta chains, of which about 10 million were shared. Here immunoSEQ multiplex PCR was the method, and the copy in TCRdb shows in-frame clones only, minus some. That table supplies the V and J calls and clone size; D and trimming were determined from the DNA. The sample yields 110,000 to 150,000 clones, roughly 80% seen once. The data derive from a study of cytomegalovirus exposure and HLA in healthy donors. General study points: Later findings reportedly placed an Asian-associated ancestry cluster below the roughly 730-donor mean for N-insertions. Many donors shared some public TCRs, even though most TCR sequences were rare.

The sequencing sample was made of PBMCs. The origin of this receptor is a female donor in good health and CMV-seronegative.

The CDR3 DNA reads as TGTGCCAGCAGGGGACTAGCGGGAGGGTGGCGTCAGTTCTTC. It translates to CASRGLAGGWRQFF. V is TRBV2 and J is TRBJ2-1, with 16 bases matching TRBD2. The CDR3 runs 14 residues. The junction had 6 bases not matched to a gene; V was cut back by 6 bases and J by 13 bases. From germline, CDR1 is SNHLY and CDR2 FYNNEI.